The 3 T cell receptor beta chains presented below share a single source sample, sequenced in a study of blood T cells in healthy people across ages. A J-beta primer mix and a sample-barcoded 5' primer were used in a second PCR of about 6 to 12 cycles. TCRdb re-analysed the 5' RACE reads in MiXCR, keeping a single row per CDR3 protein. The data contain 1.6 million or so distinct CDR3 sequences, 30% to 40% of them seen just once; the ten biggest clones take up 11%. The sequenced sample consisted of blood. These receptors were collected from a woman in her twenties or thirties in good health.

The rearrangement joins TRBV12-3 or TRBV12-4 to TRBJ2-3; D possibly corresponds to TRBD1 (6 bases). The CDR3 runs to 16 residues. With 1 base removed from V and 2 bases from J, the gap between germline ends came to 13 bases. The CDR3 nucleotides read TGTGCCAGCAGTTTAGGTGGGACACTCACCACAGATACGCAGTATTTT. Residues: CASSLGGTLTTDTQYF.

V usage is TRBV4-1 and J usage is TRBJ1-3, with D unresolved. Per germline, CDR1 MGHRA and CDR2 YSYEKL. CDR3 length: 13 residues. Trimming removed 5 bases at V and 7 bases at J, with 12 bases between. As DNA, the CDR3 is TGCGCCAGCAGCACGTATTGGCAGAACACCATATATTTT. Translated, it gives CASSTYWQNTIYF.

The chain has TRBV12-3 or TRBV12-4 and TRBJ1-2; TRBD1 matches at 7 bases. The CDR3 is made up of 15 amino acids. The V and J ends lost 3 bases and 7 bases, in that order; junction bases with no gene match: 11. CDR3 in amino acids: CASSFTGTVGLGYTF. As DNA, the CDR3 is TGTGCCAGCAGTTTCACCGGGACAGTAGGTCTTGGCTACACCTTC.